This T cell receptor beta chain was identified during a study of shared clonotypes between healthy human individuals. Study-wide results and limits: Donor scarcity curtailed the genetic and exposure-history diversity represented herein.

In the original analysis: Filtering differed because ImmunoSEQ produced junction-only sequences that carried no quality scores. The method was immunoSEQ multiplex PCR; TCRdb's version includes in-frame clones alone and lacks a portion of them. Clonal size and the V and J genes are those of that table, whereas D and trimming came from the DNA. The profile shows around 2,000,000 clones, approximately 94% of them singletons. About this clone: Its antigen remains unidentified.

Naive CD8 isolation took CD45RO-negative cells positively selected for CCR7 and excluded terminally differentiated effector memory CD45RA+ cells. This CDR3 has 15 amino acids. The germline CDR1 and CDR2 sequences are MNHEY and SVGAGI. V was cut by 7 bases and J by 6 bases, with 19 bases left in between. The rearrangement links TRBV6-5 to TRBJ2-1; D perhaps matches TRBD2 (7 bases). What was sequenced was naive CD8+ T cells sorted from blood. The receptor comes from a young man in good health. CDR3 sequence (DNA): TGTGCCAGCATAGGGGGGTTAGCGGGTCGCAATGAGCAGTTCTTC. It codes for CASIGGLAGRNEQFF.